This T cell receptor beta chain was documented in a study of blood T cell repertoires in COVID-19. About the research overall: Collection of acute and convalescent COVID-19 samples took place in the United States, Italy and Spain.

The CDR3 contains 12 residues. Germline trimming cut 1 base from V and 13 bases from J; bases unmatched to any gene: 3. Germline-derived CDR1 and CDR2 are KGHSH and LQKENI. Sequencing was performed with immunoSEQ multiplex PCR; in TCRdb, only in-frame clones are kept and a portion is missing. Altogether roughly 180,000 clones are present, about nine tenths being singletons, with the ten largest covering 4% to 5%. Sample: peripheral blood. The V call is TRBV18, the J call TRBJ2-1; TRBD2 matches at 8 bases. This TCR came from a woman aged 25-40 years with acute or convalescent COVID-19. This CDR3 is CASSPLGLDQFF. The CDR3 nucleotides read TGTGCCAGCTCACCACTGGGACTAGATCAGTTCTTC.